Listed below are T cell receptor beta chains from one sample, sequenced in a study of OX40 agonist ivuxolimab in advanced cancers. Sequencing was performed with immunoSEQ multiplex PCR; in TCRdb, only in-frame clones are kept and a portion is missing. This repertoire shows about 22,000 clones, roughly nine tenths found once; its top ten account for 25% to 35%. The starting material was CD4+ or CD8+ T cells sorted from blood, obtained in a trial of the OX40 agonist ivuxolimab. Receptor source: an adult with an advanced solid tumor such as melanoma, head and neck, liver or kidney cancer. CDR3s include the opening cysteine and the closing phenylalanine or tryptophan. The D gene is left open where the match is weak. Size is stated for part of the rows, as once, few or many counts, or as a class when the clone is expanded.

d_gene: NA; v_gene: TRBV28; abundance: NA; j_gene: TRBJ1-5; CDR3aa: CASSLTGYFYGQPQHF; CDR3nt: TGTGCCAGCAGCCTAACAGGGTATTTTTATGGTCAGCCCCAGCATTTT
d_gene: NA; v_gene: TRBV4-1; abundance: NA; j_gene: TRBJ2-7; CDR3aa: CASSQDRQGKYEQYF; CDR3nt: TGCGCCAGCAGCCAAGATCGGCAGGGGAAGTACGAGCAGTACTTC
d_gene: NA; v_gene: TRBV11-3; abundance: NA; j_gene: TRBJ1-1; CDR3aa: CASSLVGAEYTEAFF; CDR3nt: TGTGCCAGCAGCTTAGTAGGGGCAGAATACACTGAAGCTTTCTTT
d_gene: TRBD2; v_gene: TRBV29-1; abundance: NA; j_gene: TRBJ2-3; CDR3aa: CSVTGDSGRAVDTQYF; CDR3nt: TGCAGCGTGACGGGAGATAGCGGGAGGGCCGTGGATACGCAGTATTTT
d_gene: NA; v_gene: TRBV27; abundance: NA; j_gene: TRBJ2-7; CDR3aa: CASSSDRTSEQYF; CDR3nt: TGTGCCAGCAGTTCTGACAGGACCTCCGAGCAGTACTTC
d_gene: NA; v_gene: TRBV11-3; abundance: NA; j_gene: TRBJ2-2; CDR3aa: CASSPSGELFF; CDR3nt: TGTGCCAGCAGCCCGAGCGGGGAGCTGTTTTTT
d_gene: TRBD2; v_gene: TRBV28; abundance: NA; j_gene: TRBJ2-7; CDR3aa: CASSLAVAGAGYEQYF; CDR3nt: TGTGCCAGCAGTTTAGCGGTAGCGGGAGCTGGGTACGAGCAGTACTTC
d_gene: NA; v_gene: TRBV4-3; abundance: NA; j_gene: TRBJ2-7; CDR3aa: CASSQAWVGSSYEQYF; CDR3nt: TGCGCCAGCAGCCAAGCTTGGGTTGGGAGCTCCTACGAGCAGTACTTC
d_gene: NA; v_gene: TRBV29-1; abundance: once; j_gene: TRBJ2-7; CDR3aa: CSVISGSSYEQYF; CDR3nt: TGCAGCGTTATCAGCGGTAGCTCCTACGAGCAGTACTTC
d_gene: NA; v_gene: TRBV11-3; abundance: NA; j_gene: TRBJ2-7; CDR3aa: CASSSPVGGPVSYEQYF; CDR3nt: TGTGCCAGCAGCTCACCGGTCGGGGGCCCCGTTTCCTACGAGCAGTACTTC
d_gene: TRBD1; v_gene: TRBV6-4; abundance: NA; j_gene: TRBJ2-1; CDR3aa: CASSDQAGRGLIEQFF; CDR3nt: TGTGCCAGCAGTGACCAGGCTGGCAGGGGGCTTATTGAGCAGTTCTTC
d_gene: NA; v_gene: TRBV27; abundance: NA; j_gene: TRBJ2-5; CDR3aa: CASSPGGTQYF; CDR3nt: TGTGCCAGCAGTCCTGGCGGGACCCAGTACTTC
d_gene: TRBD2; v_gene: TRBV28; abundance: NA; j_gene: TRBJ2-3; CDR3aa: CASEPRTRTSDTQYF; CDR3nt: TGTGCCAGCGAACCTCGGACTAGGACGTCAGATACGCAGTATTTT
d_gene: NA; v_gene: TRBV27; abundance: NA; j_gene: TRBJ2-3; CDR3aa: CASSFFPDTQYF; CDR3nt: TGTGCCAGCAGTTTTTTCCCAGATACGCAGTATTTT
d_gene: NA; v_gene: TRBV7-9; abundance: once; j_gene: TRBJ2-7; CDR3aa: CASSSWGRDSEQYF; CDR3nt: TGTGCCAGCAGCTCGTGGGGGCGCGACAGCGAGCAGTACTTC
d_gene: TRBD2; v_gene: TRBV19; abundance: NA; j_gene: TRBJ2-7; CDR3aa: CASNPGTSFYEQYF; CDR3nt: TGTGCCAGCAACCCCGGGACTAGCTTTTACGAGCAGTACTTC
d_gene: NA; v_gene: TRBV6-4; abundance: NA; j_gene: TRBJ2-1; CDR3aa: CASSDQKLGEQFF; CDR3nt: TGTGCCAGCAGTGACCAAAAACTGGGTGAGCAGTTCTTC
d_gene: NA; v_gene: TRBV10-1; abundance: NA; j_gene: TRBJ2-7; CDR3aa: CASSDAGMGYEQYF; CDR3nt: TGCGCCAGCAGTGATGCAGGAATGGGCTACGAGCAGTACTTC
d_gene: TRBD2; v_gene: TRBV11-3; abundance: medium-sized; j_gene: TRBJ2-1; CDR3aa: CASSLDRLAGIQEQFF; CDR3nt: TGTGCCAGCAGCTTAGATCGTCTAGCGGGAATCCAAGAGCAGTTCTTC
d_gene: TRBD1; v_gene: TRBV11-3; abundance: NA; j_gene: TRBJ2-7; CDR3aa: CASSDRDRGREQYF; CDR3nt: TGTGCCAGCAGCGACCGGGACAGGGGGCGCGAGCAGTACTTC
d_gene: NA; v_gene: TRBV27; abundance: NA; j_gene: TRBJ2-3; CDR3aa: CASRGLRVTSTDTQYF; CDR3nt: TGTGCCAGCAGGGGGCTAAGGGTAACGAGCACAGATACGCAGTATTTT
d_gene: TRBD2; v_gene: TRBV10-3; abundance: once; j_gene: TRBJ2-6; CDR3aa: CAISGTSGTTTLSGANVLTF; CDR3nt: TGTGCCATCAGTGGGACTAGCGGGACGACCACGCTCTCTGGGGCCAACGTCCTGACTTTC
d_gene: TRBD2; v_gene: TRBV7-6; abundance: NA; j_gene: TRBJ2-2; CDR3aa: CASSLRAGAAGELFF; CDR3nt: TGTGCCAGCAGCTTGCGAGCGGGAGCGGCCGGGGAGCTGTTTTTT
d_gene: TRBD2; v_gene: TRBV27; abundance: NA; j_gene: TRBJ2-7; CDR3aa: CASSLTGTSGFYEQYF; CDR3nt: TGTGCCAGCAGTTTGACCGGGACTAGCGGTTTCTACGAGCAGTACTTC
d_gene: NA; v_gene: TRBV15; abundance: NA; j_gene: TRBJ1-5; CDR3aa: CATSRGFKGSVARNQPQHF; CDR3nt: TGTGCCACCAGCAGAGGTTTTAAGGGCAGTGTAGCTCGCAATCAGCCCCAGCATTTT
d_gene: TRBD2; v_gene: TRBV6-4; abundance: NA; j_gene: TRBJ2-1; CDR3aa: CASSDSTAGGRNEQFF; CDR3nt: TGTGCCAGCAGTGACTCGACGGCGGGAGGACGTAATGAGCAGTTCTTC
d_gene: NA; v_gene: TRBV6-5; abundance: NA; j_gene: TRBJ2-7; CDR3aa: CASQLGDEQYF; CDR3nt: TGTGCCAGCCAATTAGGGGACGAGCAGTACTTC
d_gene: TRBD1; v_gene: TRBV6-5; abundance: NA; j_gene: TRBJ1-5; CDR3aa: CASSRYGTANQPQHF; CDR3nt: TGTGCCAGCAGTCGCTACGGGACAGCCAATCAGCCCCAGCATTTT
d_gene: TRBD1; v_gene: TRBV5-1; abundance: NA; j_gene: TRBJ2-7; CDR3aa: CASSLASTGAVYEQYF; CDR3nt: TGCGCCAGCAGCTTGGCCTCGACAGGGGCGGTCTACGAGCAGTACTTC
d_gene: TRBD2; v_gene: TRBV27; abundance: NA; j_gene: TRBJ2-5; CDR3aa: CASSLGVSGQQYF; CDR3nt: TGTGCCAGCAGTTTAGGGGTTAGCGGGCAGCAGTACTTC
d_gene: TRBD2; v_gene: TRBV9; abundance: NA; j_gene: TRBJ2-3; CDR3aa: CASSPWSGTSGSDTQYF; CDR3nt: TGTGCCAGCAGCCCCTGGTCTGGGACTAGCGGGAGTGATACGCAGTATTTT
d_gene: TRBD1; v_gene: TRBV18; abundance: NA; j_gene: TRBJ2-1; CDR3aa: CASSPRQGSSSYNEQFF; CDR3nt: TGTGCCAGCTCACCGCGACAGGGCTCGAGCTCCTACAATGAGCAGTTCTTC
d_gene: NA; v_gene: TRBV27; abundance: once; j_gene: TRBJ2-1; CDR3aa: CASSFGRESSYNEQFF; CDR3nt: TGTGCCAGCAGTTTTGGTCGGGAGAGCTCCTACAATGAGCAGTTCTTC
d_gene: NA; v_gene: TRBV4-2; abundance: NA; j_gene: TRBJ1-5; CDR3aa: CASSPLDRQPQHF; CDR3nt: TGTGCCAGCAGCCCGTTGGACCGGCAGCCCCAGCATTTT
d_gene: NA; v_gene: TRBV28; abundance: NA; j_gene: TRBJ2-7; CDR3aa: CASSFDEQYF; CDR3nt: TGTGCCAGCAGTTTCGACGAGCAGTACTTC
d_gene: NA; v_gene: TRBV5-1; abundance: NA; j_gene: TRBJ2-3; CDR3aa: CASSLGSTDTQYF; CDR3nt: TGCGCCAGCAGCTTGGGTAGCACAGATACGCAGTATTTT
d_gene: NA; v_gene: TRBV4-1; abundance: NA; j_gene: TRBJ2-2; CDR3aa: CASSLAGAGELFF; CDR3nt: TGCGCCAGCAGCTTAGCTGGGGCCGGGGAGCTGTTTTTT
d_gene: TRBD1; v_gene: TRBV28; abundance: NA; j_gene: TRBJ1-2; CDR3aa: CASSSYGTGFYGYTF; CDR3nt: TGTGCCAGCAGTTCCTATGGGACAGGCTTCTATGGCTACACCTTC
d_gene: NA; v_gene: TRBV7-8; abundance: NA; j_gene: TRBJ1-1; CDR3aa: CASSLATGWTEAFF; CDR3nt: TGTGCCAGCAGCTTAGCTACAGGGTGGACTGAAGCTTTCTTT
d_gene: NA; v_gene: TRBV9; abundance: NA; j_gene: TRBJ1-2; CDR3aa: CASSEDPGGYTF; CDR3nt: TGTGCCAGCAGCGAGGACCCCGGGGGCTACACCTTC
d_gene: TRBD2; v_gene: TRBV7-9; abundance: few; j_gene: TRBJ2-7; CDR3aa: CASSTGTTYEQYF; CDR3nt: TGTGCCAGCAGTACCGGGACTACCTACGAGCAGTACTTC
d_gene: TRBD1; v_gene: TRBV28; abundance: NA; j_gene: TRBJ1-5; CDR3aa: CASSVTGRYSNQPQHF; CDR3nt: TGTGCCAGCAGTGTGACAGGGAGGTATAGCAATCAGCCCCAGCATTTT
d_gene: NA; v_gene: TRBV28; abundance: NA; j_gene: TRBJ2-7; CDR3aa: CASSRTFSYEQYF; CDR3nt: TGTGCCAGCAGTCGGACATTCTCCTACGAGCAGTACTTC
d_gene: TRBD2; v_gene: TRBV29-1; abundance: few; j_gene: TRBJ2-1; CDR3aa: CSVQGLAVHEQFF; CDR3nt: TGCAGCGTCCAGGGCCTAGCGGTTCATGAGCAGTTCTTC
d_gene: NA; v_gene: TRBV4-3; abundance: NA; j_gene: TRBJ1-5; CDR3aa: CASSQDGYQPQHF; CDR3nt: TGCGCCAGCAGCCAAGACGGGTATCAGCCCCAGCATTTT
d_gene: NA; v_gene: TRBV6-5; abundance: NA; j_gene: TRBJ2-5; CDR3aa: CASSYSLGGVETQYF; CDR3nt: TGTGCCAGCAGCTATTCCCTCGGAGGGGTCGAGACCCAGTACTTC
d_gene: NA; v_gene: TRBV9; abundance: NA; j_gene: TRBJ1-5; CDR3aa: CASSVGDNPGGQPQHF; CDR3nt: TGTGCCAGCAGCGTAGGGGACAACCCCGGGGGTCAGCCCCAGCATTTT